The clone carrying this TCR beta chain was seen ten or more times. The antigen is not known. The library was prepared for alpha chains; this beta chain is a stray read, so its frequency means little. The data are from a study of spatial heterogeneity in lung cancer. Across the study: Across the raw uncorrected reads, a unique TCR and UMI combination was observed, on average, more than ten times. General observations from the study: The study found that expanded intratumoral alpha and beta TCR counts tracked tumor mutation counts.

Carried by each TCR cDNA molecule was a unique molecular identifier. TCRdb redid the calling of the 5' RACE reads with MiXCR, one entry per CDR3 protein. The sample includes approximately 6,900 distinct CDR3 sequences, roughly 12% seen only once; the top ten take 22%. Time point here: sample taken at primary tumor resection. V was cut by 0 bases and J by 3 bases, with 9 bases left in between. CDR1 is WSHSY, CDR2 SAAADI, per germline. CDR3 length equals 14 residues. This material consisted of lung tumor tissue, taken at surgery. The rearrangement links TRBV10-2 to TRBJ2-7; D is uncertain. The receptor was isolated from a male donor with early-stage non-small cell lung cancer. The CDR3 DNA is TGCGCCAGCAGTGAGTCGACTGGTCTCTACGAGCAGTACTTC. As protein: CASSESTGLYEQYF.